This T cell receptor beta chain was captured by sequencing in a study of T cell clonality in common variable immunodeficiency (dated by TCRdb to between 2014 and 2016). Equivalent amounts of genomic DNA from CVID and control samples were used as sequencing input. For every sample, a 60 bp segment covering the rearranged TCRbeta CDR3 region was amplified and then sequenced. TCRbeta amplification used the immunoSEQ assay, a bias-corrected multiplex PCR with high-throughput sequencing. The published analysis was carried out like this. Every unique nucleotide sequence counted as a clone and was annotated with V, D and J genes, copy number and frequency. Sequences were labeled productive if in frame, and non-productive if out of frame or containing stop codons. Clonality was calculated from Shannon's entropy as previously described. The predicted amino acid sequences of productive clones were used to derive mean CDR3 Kyte-Doolittle hydropathy. The R hclust function was used to hierarchically cluster scaled V gene usage with Manhattan distance and complete linkage. Clone sharing by CDR3 amino acid sequence was assessed by resampling 12 repertoires per group over 100 rounds. The repertoires were searched for approximately 70 published EBV-specific TCRbeta sequences and 245 published CMV-specific TCRbeta sequences. Analysis left out a couple of CVID samples that produced under 10,000 sequences, so 40 to 45 CVID repertoires remained. In TCRdb, the immuneACCESS table is reduced to in-frame sequences with V and J assigned. These tables do not hold every clone; where another copy was compared, an unresolved V gene accounts for under half, and the others remain unexplained. V and J calls and clone size follow that table, whereas D and trimming were derived from the DNA. The sample records about 19,000 clones, none occurring a single time. Approximately 2.5% of the sample belongs to the ten largest clones.

Standard criteria, namely reduction of serum IgG, IgA and/or IgM below the normal range together with specific antibody deficiency, were applied for the diagnosis of CVID. There were 44 subjects in the CVID group (about 29 male and roughly 15 female), ranging in age from about 8 to 70 years, with a mean age of around 40. Both CVID patients and healthy controls were predominantly of Caucasian heritage. Replacement immunoglobulin therapy had been administered to all CVID subjects for at least one year at the time of study participation. When blood was collected, none of the CVID subjects were ill or on immunomodulatory or immunosuppressive medication. From each donor, roughly 5 to 8.5 ml of heparinized peripheral whole blood was collected. TCRbeta CDR3 repertoires were sequenced from genomic DNA of adults with common variable immune deficiency (CVID) and healthy adult controls. Diluted blood was density-centrifuged over Hypaque 1077 or Ficoll-Paque to isolate peripheral blood mononuclear cells. Genomic DNA was obtained from unsorted mononuclear cells using either Qiagen column purification or a centrifugation-based method.

The CDR3 measures 14 amino acids from cysteine to phenylalanine. The DNA has 33 bases, all within the CDR3, and is read from base 1. Germline trimming: 5 bases from V, 6 bases from J; junction bases outside gene matches: 7. CDR1 and CDR2, per the germline V gene (reference sequence), are DFQATT and SNEGSKA. Summary of the overall study and its limitations: CVID subjects shared fewer TCRbeta clones with each other than healthy controls did (p < 0.0001). CVID TCRbeta sequences reportedly showed fewer deletions and N-nucleotide insertions and lacked highly modified clones with 13 or more V deletions. Correlations of repertoire features with clinical complications were constrained by heterogeneity among patients within the CVID cohort. It was noted by the authors that sequencing of the repertoires of T cell subpopulations would be needed to clarify the cause of the increased clonality in CVID. Even though DNA input was the same, control samples had an average of roughly 76,000 unique sequences each, compared with approximately 30,000 in CVID samples. Increased TCRbeta clonality was found in CVID subjects compared with healthy controls (t-test p = 0.018), with the increase being most characteristic of about a third of subjects.

This clone was seen repeatedly, ten times or more. Its antigen is unknown. The read ends 3 residues shy of where the CDR3 ends; the end is completed using the germline J gene. The sequencing sample was made of peripheral blood mononuclear cells. This receptor was taken from a human donor with common variable immunodeficiency. The chain was built from TRBV20-1 and TRBJ2-2, with 9 bases in between that match TRBD1. The CDR3 region reads CSAPFRQGAGELFF. Partial CDR3 DNA: TGCAGTGCTCCCTTCCGACAGGGGGCCGGGGAG.